The next 27 T cell receptor beta chains were all read from a single sample in a study of T cells in localized non-small cell lung cancer. The repertoire was sequenced with immunoSEQ multiplex PCR; TCRdb's copy has only in-frame clones and lacks some. The data contain about 33,000 clones, 92% of them seen just once; the ten biggest clones take up around 2.1%. Specimen: peripheral blood, collected before any cancer treatment. The receptors here all came from an older female donor with stage I lung adenocarcinoma.

The chain recombines TRBV27 with TRBJ1-6; the D is unclear. Between the trimmed V and J ends, which lost 5 bases and 10 bases, there was a span of 12 bases. The CDR3 has 13 amino acids. Looked up from germline, CDR1 is MNHEY and CDR2 is SMNVEV (reference sequence). For the CDR3, the DNA is TGTGCCAGCAGTCCCGCGGGTTGGTCACCCCTCCACTTT. This translates into CASSPAGWSPLHF.

The chain combines TRBV19 with TRBJ1-6; no firm D call. Trimming removed 2 bases at V and 4 bases at J, with 9 bases between. There are 15 residues in the CDR3. Germline CDR1 LNHDA, CDR2 SQIVND (reference sequence). CDR3 amino acids: CASSIQNSYNSPLHF. Written as DNA, the CDR3 is TGTGCCAGTAGTATACAGAACAGTTATAATTCACCCCTCCACTTT. The full variable domain, completed using reference TRBV19 and TRBJ1-6, is DGGITQSPKYLFRKEGQNVTLSCEQNLNHDAMYWYRQDPGQGLRLIYYSQIVNDFQKGDIAEGYSVSREKKESFPLTVTSAQKNPTAFYLCASSIQNSYNSPLHFGNGTRLTVT.

The V gene is TRBV30, the J gene TRBJ2-3, with D uncertain. Per the germline V gene, CDR1 is GTSNPN and CDR2 is SVGIG (reference sequence). V gave up 3 bases and J gave up 5 bases, with 6 bases separating them. There are 11 residues in the CDR3. CDR3 in amino acids: CAWRVLDTQYF. CDR3 bases: TGTGCCTGGAGAGTACTAGATACGCAGTATTTT.

This chain connects TRBV30 to TRBJ2-1; TRBD2 agrees at 7 bases. Germline assignment: CDR1 GTSNPN and CDR2 SVGIG (reference sequence). This CDR3 region has 19 residues. V lost 3 bases and J lost 7; bases outside the gene matches: 24. In nucleotides, the CDR3 is TGTGCCTGGAGCCTGCGGGGGTTTGGGGGAGTAGTAGAGTGGAATGAGCAGTTCTTC. As protein: CAWSLRGFGGVVEWNEQFF.

The J gene is TRBJ2-6, the V gene TRBV9; 8 nucleotides line up with TRBD1. V shed 5 bases, J shed 4 bases, and the junction held 8 bases outside the gene matches. CDR3 size: 16 residues. Germline values: CDR1 SGDLS, CDR2 YYNGEE. As DNA, the CDR3 is TGTGCCAGCAGTAAGACAGGGGCGGCCGGGGCCAACGTCCTGACTTTC. Protein sequence: CASSKTGAAGANVLTF.

V usage is TRBV4-1 and J usage is TRBJ1-2; possibly TRBD1 for D (5 bases). Germline CDR1 MGHRA, CDR2 YSYEKL. V was pared by 1 base and J by 9 bases, with 12 bases between. CDR3 size: 13 residues. The CDR3 DNA sequence: TGCGCCAGCAGCCAAGTAGGGGTACGGAGCTACACCTTC. It codes for CASSQVGVRSYTF.

The rearrangement joins TRBV4-3 to TRBJ2-3; no firm D call. The CDR3 is 13 residues long. Germline V gene sequence: CDR1 LGHNA, CDR2 YSLEER. Trimming pared 4 bases from V and 5 bases from J, leaving 10 bases between. CDR3 region: CASSLNPLDTQYF. The CDR3 DNA is TGCGCCAGCAGCCTGAACCCATTAGATACGCAGTATTTT.

The J gene is TRBJ2-7, the V gene TRBV11-3; D remains unclear. V shed 0 bases and J shed 6 bases, with 3 bases lying between them. CDR1 and CDR2 from the germline V gene are SGHNT and YENEEA. The CDR3 is made up of 11 amino acids. In nucleotides, the CDR3 is TGTGCCAGCAGCTTAGACATCGAGCAGTACTTC. Its protein is CASSLDIEQYF.

The chain has TRBV2 and TRBJ2-5; 9 positions match TRBD1. Germline V CDR1 and CDR2: SNHLY, FYNNEI. V dropped 6 bases and J dropped 1; count of bases not matched to a gene: 6. The CDR3 sequence is 15 residues long. For the CDR3, the DNA is TGTGCCAGCAGCCGACAGGGGGGGATCCAAGAGACCCAGTACTTC. Translating gives CASSRQGGIQETQYF. Using reference TRBV2 and TRBJ2-5 for the parts outside the CDR3, the full variable domain is EPEVTQTPSHQVTQMGQEVILRCVPISNHLYFYWYRQILGQKVEFLVSFYNNEISEKSEIFDDQFSVERPDGSNFTLKIRSTKLEDSAMYFCASSRQGGIQETQYFGPGTRLLVL.

The rearrangement joins TRBV30 to TRBJ1-1, with D unresolved. Trimming removed 0 bases at V and 12 bases at J, with 14 bases between. This CDR3 contains 12 residues. From germline, CDR1 is GTSNPN and CDR2 SVGIG (reference sequence). The CDR3 DNA reads as TGTGCCTGGAGTGTATCCCCCCAAGCCCCTTTCTTT. Translation gives CAWSVSPQAPFF.

In DNA, the CDR3 is TGTGCCAGCAGTGAAGGGACTACCTACAATGAGCAGTTCTTC. Amino acid sequence: CASSEGTTYNEQFF. This chain uses TRBV6-1 with TRBJ2-1; perhaps TRBD2 as D (6 bases). Per the germline V gene, CDR1 is MNHNS and CDR2 is SASEGT. The CDR3 length is 14 residues. Trimming stripped 1 base from V and 2 bases from J, with 6 bases between.

The chain uses TRBV7-3 and TRBJ2-6, with unresolved D. V was trimmed by 5 bases and J by 4 bases, leaving 15 bases between them. CDR3 length: 16 residues. Per germline, CDR1 SGHTA and CDR2 FQGTGA. CDR3: CASSPALSTGANVLTF. DNA for the CDR3: TGTGCCAGCAGCCCCGCTTTGTCGACAGGGGCCAACGTCCTGACTTTC.

The chain recombines TRBV6-1 with TRBJ2-7, with D unresolved. From germline, CDR1 is MNHNS and CDR2 SASEGT. The V and J ends lost 0 bases and 1 base respectively, with 16 bases between them. The CDR3 runs 17 residues. CDR3 sequence (DNA): TGTGCCAGCAGTGAAGCGCACGGGTTTTGGGGATCCTACGAGCAGTACTTC. Amino acid sequence: CASSEAHGFWGSYEQYF.

The chain employs TRBV6-1 and TRBJ2-5, with D possibly matching TRBD2 (6 bases). The CDR3 runs to 13 residues. Between the trimmed V and J ends, which lost 7 bases and 3 bases, there was a span of 12 bases. CDR1 is MNHNS and CDR2 is SASEGT in the germline V gene. The CDR3 DNA reads TGTGCCAGCAAGGAGGGACGGGAAGAGACCCAGTACTTC. Encoded protein: CASKEGREETQYF.

The chain carries TRBV10-1 and TRBJ2-1; 8 bases agree with TRBD2. The CDR3 is 14 residues long. Per the germline V gene, CDR1 is WNHNN and CDR2 is SYGVQD (reference sequence). After removal of 2 bases from V and 10 bases from J, the junction contained 7 bases not matched to a gene. The CDR3 region has the DNA TGCGCCAGCAGTGAGACTAGCGGCCCGAGAGAGCAGTTCTTC. This codes for CASSETSGPREQFF.

CDR3 sequence: CASIGQGGQPQHF. CDR3 coding DNA: TGTGCCAGCATTGGACAGGGTGGTCAGCCCCAGCATTTT. The rearrangement uses TRBV2 and TRBJ1-5, with 8 bases aligning to TRBD1. The germline CDR1 and CDR2 sequences are SNHLY and FYNNEI. J was trimmed by 6 bases and V by 7 bases; bases with no gene match: 5. The CDR3 loop spans 13 amino acids.

Here the CDR3 DNA reads TGTGCCAGCAGCTACCCGGGACTAGATACGCAGTATTTT. Its protein product is CASSYPGLDTQYF. The chain is built from TRBV7-2 and TRBJ2-3, with D perhaps TRBD2 (6 bases). Trimming stripped 4 bases from V and 5 bases from J, with 10 bases between. Germline-derived CDR1 and CDR2 are SGHTA and FQGNSA. This CDR3 has 13 residues.

J is TRBJ1-1 and V is TRBV19, with TRBD1 matching 7 bases. The V gene's germline CDR1 is LNHDA and CDR2 SQIVND (reference sequence). The CDR3 runs 18 residues. The ends lost 8 bases at V and 8 bases at J; junction bases unmatched: 26. The CDR3 coding sequence is TGTGCCAGTCTACTCAGACCTACAGGGGAATTGTACGTACCAGAAGCTTTCTTT. This sequence encodes CASLLRPTGELYVPEAFF.

This clone was picked up a small number of times. The chain uses TRBV2 and TRBJ1-1; D is possibly TRBD1 (6 bases). Germline loops: CDR1 SNHLY, CDR2 FYNNEI. This CDR3 is built from 13 residues. Trimming took off 6 bases at V and 3 bases at J, with 11 bases between the two ends. The CDR3 DNA reads as TGTGCCAGCAGCAAGACAGGAGACACTGAAGCTTTCTTT. It translates to CASSKTGDTEAFF.

Notes on this clone: One end of the junction fails to match germline, which may point to a read error. The V gene is TRBV5-1, the J gene TRBJ2-1; maybe TRBD1 (5 bases). The CDR3 is 13 residues long. Germline V CDR1 and CDR2: SGHRS, YFSETQ. CDR3 protein: CASSLNWGGEQLF. CDR3 nucleotides: TGCGCCAGCAGCTTGAATTGGGGCGGTGAGCAGCTCTTC.

The V call is TRBV2, the J call TRBJ1-4; perhaps TRBD1 as D (5 bases). V gave up 3 bases and J gave up 3 bases, with 11 bases separating them. The germline gives CDR1 SNHLY, CDR2 FYNNEI. The CDR3 length is 15 residues. The DNA for the CDR3 is TGTGCCAGCAGTGATTGGGGGGTCTCTAATGAAAAACTGTTTTTT. It yields the protein CASSDWGVSNEKLFF. The full variable domain, in which reference TRBV2 and TRBJ1-4 provide the parts outside the CDR3, is EPEVTQTPSHQVTQMGQEVILRCVPISNHLYFYWYRQILGQKVEFLVSFYNNEISEKSEIFDDQFSVERPDGSNFTLKIRSTKLEDSAMYFCASSDWGVSNEKLFFGSGTQLSVL.

V usage is TRBV29-1 and J usage is TRBJ2-7; tentative D call: TRBD1 (7 bases). Germline V gene lookup returns CDR1 SQVTM and CDR2 ANQGSEA. The CDR3 sequence is 14 residues long. V was cut by 4 bases and J by 6 bases, with 19 bases left in between. The CDR3 DNA reads TGCAGCGTTGCCGCAAGGAGGGGGCTGGGCGAGCAGTACTTC. Translated: CSVAARRGLGEQYF.

The chain carries TRBV7-6 and TRBJ2-3, with D perhaps given as TRBD1 or TRBD2 (5 bases each). Deletions cut 5 bases from V and 2 bases from J, with 14 bases between. The CDR3 length is 15 residues. The germline V gene has CDR1 SGHVS and CDR2 FNYEAQ. CDR3 coding DNA: TGTGCCAGCAGCGGGGGTCATGGCTCCACAGATACGCAGTATTTT. It encodes CASSGGHGSTDTQYF.

The chain employs TRBV10-3 and TRBJ2-3; tentatively, D is TRBD1 or TRBD2 (6 bases each). The CDR3 spans 18 residues. Trimming shortened V by 3 bases and J by 2 bases, and 21 bases separated the two germline ends. Per the germline V gene, CDR1 is ENHRY and CDR2 is SYGVKD. The CDR3 protein is CAISDQGSRGLLTDTQYF. DNA for the CDR3: TGTGCCATCAGTGACCAAGGGAGCAGGGGACTTCTCACAGATACGCAGTATTTT.

The V gene is TRBV19, the J gene TRBJ1-2; the match to TRBD1 covers 12 bases. Losses at the gene ends were 5 bases for V and 7 bases for J; bases not matched to a gene: 8. The V gene's germline CDR1 is LNHDA and CDR2 SQIVND (reference sequence). The CDR3 spans 15 residues. The DNA of the CDR3 is TGTGCCAGTAGTTTAACCGGGACAGGGGGCACTGGCTACACCTTC. It translates to CASSLTGTGGTGYTF.

The V gene is TRBV2, the J gene TRBJ2-1; D perhaps matches TRBD1 (5 bases). The V gene's germline CDR1 is SNHLY and CDR2 FYNNEI. The CDR3 sequence is 12 residues long. Trimming cost V 7 bases and J 8 bases, with 12 bases left between them. CDR3 sequence: CASNQGMHEQFF. The DNA for the CDR3 is TGTGCCAGCAACCAGGGTATGCATGAGCAGTTCTTC.

This chain connects TRBV7-9 to TRBJ2-4; D is perhaps TRBD1 or TRBD2 (5 bases each). This CDR3 contains 17 residues. Germline V gene lookup returns CDR1 SEHNR and CDR2 FQNEAQ (reference sequence). With 2 bases removed from V and 2 bases from J, the gap between germline ends came to 16 bases. The CDR3 nucleotides read TGTGCCAGCAGCTTACTTCGAGGGGACGGGTCCAAAAACATTCAGTACTTC. This sequence encodes CASSLLRGDGSKNIQYF. The full variable domain, in which reference TRBV7-9 and TRBJ2-4 provide the parts outside the CDR3, is DTGVSQNPRHKITKRGQNVTFRCDPISEHNRLYWYRQTLGQGPEFLTYFQNEAQLEKSRLLSDRFSAERPKGSFSTLEIQRTEQGDSAMYLCASSLLRGDGSKNIQYFGAGTRLSVL.